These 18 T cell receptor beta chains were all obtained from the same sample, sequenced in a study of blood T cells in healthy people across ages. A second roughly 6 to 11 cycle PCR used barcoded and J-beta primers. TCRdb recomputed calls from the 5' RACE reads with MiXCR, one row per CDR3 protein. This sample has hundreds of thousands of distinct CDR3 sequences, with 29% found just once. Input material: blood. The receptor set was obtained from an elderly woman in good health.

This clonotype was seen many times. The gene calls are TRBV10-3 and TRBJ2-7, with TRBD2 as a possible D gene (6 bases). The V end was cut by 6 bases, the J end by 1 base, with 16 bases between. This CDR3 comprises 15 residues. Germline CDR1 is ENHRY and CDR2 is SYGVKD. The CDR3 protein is CAISRDSSRSYEQYF. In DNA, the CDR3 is TGTGCCATCAGCCGGGACTCTTCCCGTTCCTACGAGCAGTACTTC.

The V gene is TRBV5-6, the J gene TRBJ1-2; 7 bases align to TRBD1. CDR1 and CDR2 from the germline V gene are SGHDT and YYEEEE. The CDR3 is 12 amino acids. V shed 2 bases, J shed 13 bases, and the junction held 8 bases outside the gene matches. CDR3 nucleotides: TGTGCCAGCAGCTTCGACAGGGCCAACGCCACCTTC. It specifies CASSFDRANATF.

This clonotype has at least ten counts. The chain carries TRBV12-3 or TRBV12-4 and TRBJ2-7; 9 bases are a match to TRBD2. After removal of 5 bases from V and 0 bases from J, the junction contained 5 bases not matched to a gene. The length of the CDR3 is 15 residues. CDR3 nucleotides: TGTGCCAGCAGTAGGCTAGCGGGGACCTCCTACGAGCAGTACTTC. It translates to CASSRLAGTSYEQYF.

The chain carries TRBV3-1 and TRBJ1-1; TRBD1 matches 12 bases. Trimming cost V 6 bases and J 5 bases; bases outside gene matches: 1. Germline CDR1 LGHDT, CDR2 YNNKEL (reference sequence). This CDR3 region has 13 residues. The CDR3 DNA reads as TGTGCCAGCAGGGGACAGGGGGCAACTGAAGCTTTCTTT. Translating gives CASRGQGATEAFF.

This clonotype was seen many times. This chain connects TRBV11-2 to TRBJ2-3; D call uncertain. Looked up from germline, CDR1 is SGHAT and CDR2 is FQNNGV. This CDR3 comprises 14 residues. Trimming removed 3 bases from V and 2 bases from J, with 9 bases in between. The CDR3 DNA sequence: TGTGCCAGCAGCTTTCGGATAGCCACAGATACGCAGTATTTT. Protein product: CASSFRIATDTQYF.

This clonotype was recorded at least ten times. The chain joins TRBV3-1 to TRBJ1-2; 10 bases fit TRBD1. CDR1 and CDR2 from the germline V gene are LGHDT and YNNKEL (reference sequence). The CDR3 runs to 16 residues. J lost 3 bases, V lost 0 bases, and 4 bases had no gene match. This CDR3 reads CASSQDRDRGYYGYTF. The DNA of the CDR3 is TGTGCCAGCAGCCAAGATAGGGACAGGGGATACTATGGCTACACCTTC.

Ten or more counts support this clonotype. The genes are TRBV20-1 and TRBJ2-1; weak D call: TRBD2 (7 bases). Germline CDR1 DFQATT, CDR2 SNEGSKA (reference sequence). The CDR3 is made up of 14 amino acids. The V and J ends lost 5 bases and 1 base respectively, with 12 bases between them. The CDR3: CSAGGGRSYNEQFF. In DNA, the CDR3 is TGCAGTGCTGGGGGGGGCCGTTCCTACAATGAGCAGTTCTTC.

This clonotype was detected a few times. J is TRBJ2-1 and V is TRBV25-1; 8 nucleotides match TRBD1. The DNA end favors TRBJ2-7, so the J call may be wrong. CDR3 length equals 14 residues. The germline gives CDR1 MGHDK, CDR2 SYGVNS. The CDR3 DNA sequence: TGTGCCAGCAGGTCAGGGGGCTCCTACAATGAGCAGTACTTC. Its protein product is CASRSGGSYNEQYF.

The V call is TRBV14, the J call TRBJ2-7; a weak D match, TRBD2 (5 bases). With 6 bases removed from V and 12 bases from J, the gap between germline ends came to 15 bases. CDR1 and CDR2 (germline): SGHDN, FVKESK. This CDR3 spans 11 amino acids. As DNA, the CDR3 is TGTGCCAGCAGTAACCGGGGTCCGCGGTACTTC. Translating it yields CASSNRGPRYF.

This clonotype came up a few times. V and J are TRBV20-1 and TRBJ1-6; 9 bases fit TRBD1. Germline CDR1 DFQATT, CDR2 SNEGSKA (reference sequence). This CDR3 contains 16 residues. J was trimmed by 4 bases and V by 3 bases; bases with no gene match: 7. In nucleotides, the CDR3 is TGCAGTGCTAGGGATCCGGGACAGGGATATAATTCACCCCTCCACTTT. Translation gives CSARDPGQGYNSPLHF.

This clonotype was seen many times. CDR3 residues: CASSLGETEAYEQYF. The CDR3 DNA follows: TGTGCCAGCAGCTTAGGGGAGACAGAAGCCTACGAGCAGTACTTC. V is TRBV7-2 and J is TRBJ2-7; tentatively, D is TRBD1 or TRBD2 (5 bases each). With 1 base removed from V and 2 bases from J, the gap between germline ends came to 12 bases. The CDR3 spans 15 residues. Per germline, CDR1 SGHTA and CDR2 FQGNSA.

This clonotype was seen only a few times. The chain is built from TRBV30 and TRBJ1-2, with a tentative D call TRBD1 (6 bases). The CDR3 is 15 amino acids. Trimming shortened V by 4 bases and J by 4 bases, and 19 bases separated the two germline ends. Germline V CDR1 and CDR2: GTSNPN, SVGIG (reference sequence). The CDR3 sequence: CAWNTPAGTSYGYTF. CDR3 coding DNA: TGTGCCTGGAACACCCCGGCCGGGACATCCTATGGCTACACCTTC.

The CDR3 sequence is CASSPHRGTEAFF. CDR3 bases: TGTGCCAGCAGCCCTCATCGAGGCACTGAAGCTTTCTTT. This rearrangement joins TRBV3-1 to TRBJ1-1; D is ambiguous. Trimming removed 4 bases from V and 4 bases from J, with 10 bases in between. The length of the CDR3 is 13 residues. Germline V gives CDR1 LGHDT, CDR2 YNNKEL (reference sequence).

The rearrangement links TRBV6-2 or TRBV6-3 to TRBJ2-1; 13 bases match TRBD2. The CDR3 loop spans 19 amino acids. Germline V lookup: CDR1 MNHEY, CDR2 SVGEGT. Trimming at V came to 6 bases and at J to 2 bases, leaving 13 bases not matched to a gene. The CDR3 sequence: CASSLTLPGLAGTYNEQFF. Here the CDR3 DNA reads TGTGCCAGCAGCTTAACCTTACCGGGACTAGCGGGGACCTACAATGAGCAGTTCTTC.

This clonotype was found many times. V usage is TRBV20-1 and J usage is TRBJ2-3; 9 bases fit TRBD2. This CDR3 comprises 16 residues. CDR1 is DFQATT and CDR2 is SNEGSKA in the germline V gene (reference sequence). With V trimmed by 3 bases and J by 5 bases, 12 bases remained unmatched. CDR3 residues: CSASRASGVKGDTQYF. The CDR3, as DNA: TGCAGTGCTAGTAGGGCTAGCGGGGTTAAAGGAGATACGCAGTATTTT.

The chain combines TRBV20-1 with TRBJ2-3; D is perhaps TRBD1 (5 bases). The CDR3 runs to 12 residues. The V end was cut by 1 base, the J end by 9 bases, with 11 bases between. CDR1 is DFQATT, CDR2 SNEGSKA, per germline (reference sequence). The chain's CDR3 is CSARVAGQTQYF. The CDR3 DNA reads TGCAGTGCTAGAGTGGCAGGGCAAACGCAGTATTTT.

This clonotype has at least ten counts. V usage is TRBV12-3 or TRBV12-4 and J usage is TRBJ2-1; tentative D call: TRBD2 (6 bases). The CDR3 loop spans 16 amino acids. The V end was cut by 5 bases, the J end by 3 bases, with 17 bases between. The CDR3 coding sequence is TGTGCCAGCAGTCGGCCTGGGGGGTGGGGCTACAATGAGCAGTTCTTC. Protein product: CASSRPGGWGYNEQFF.

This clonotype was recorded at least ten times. This CDR3 reads CSARDSSPVLNYGYTF. CDR3 DNA sequence: TGCAGTGCTAGAGATAGTAGTCCGGTCCTCAACTATGGCTACACCTTC. The gene calls are TRBV20-1 and TRBJ1-2; D uncertain. Germline V CDR1 and CDR2: DFQATT, SNEGSKA (reference sequence). V lost 0 bases to trimming and J lost 2 bases, with 16 bases between them. The CDR3 covers 16 residues.